This entry lists 20 T cell receptor beta chains sequenced from one sample in a study of T cells after yellow fever vaccination (dated by TCRdb to about 2019). What this sample's treatment or condition label stands for: live attenuated yellow fever vaccine strain. The method was 5' RACE. The listed sequencing device is Illumina HiSeq 2500. The public sequencing data were trimmed at Q25 with fastp and processed into clonotypes with MiXCR by TCRdb, which kept only in-frame beta chains. Each record represents a unique CDR3 protein, reported with the most common genes and DNA among its rows. Counted in this sample were about 400,000 distinct CDR3 sequences; roughly 6.2% of them appeared once. The ten largest clones add up to 15% of the sample. Sequenced here: PBMCs, sampled 5 days after the yellow fever booster vaccination. These receptors were obtained from a man aged 30-40 years who received the YFV17D yellow fever vaccine.

This clonotype was observed many times. This sequence joins TRBV4-1 and TRBJ2-6; unclear D gene. V was pared by 3 bases and J by 3 bases, with 3 bases between. This CDR3 is built from 13 residues. CDR1 and CDR2 from the germline V gene are MGHRA and YSYEKL. CDR3 protein: CASSQGGANVLTF. In DNA, the CDR3 is TGCGCCAGCAGCCAGGGTGGGGCCAACGTCCTGACTTTC.

This clonotype was observed a few times. This rearrangement joins TRBV7-8 to TRBJ1-2; maybe TRBD1 (5 bases). The CDR3 spans 16 residues. The germline V gene has CDR1 SGHVS and CDR2 FQNEAQ. V lost 2 bases to trimming and J lost 0 bases, with 13 bases between them. This CDR3 reads CASSLLRGSSNYGYTF. For the CDR3, the DNA is TGTGCCAGCAGCTTATTAAGGGGCTCCTCTAACTATGGCTACACCTTC.

J is TRBJ2-1 and V is TRBV27, with a possible D match to TRBD1 (6 bases). V shed 0 bases and J shed 7 bases, with 13 bases lying between them. This CDR3 has 15 residues. The germline V gene has CDR1 MNHEY and CDR2 SMNVEV (reference sequence). CDR3 in amino acids: CASSLSPRGGNEQFF. In DNA form, the CDR3 reads TGTGCCAGCAGTTTATCCCCCAGGGGTGGAAATGAGCAGTTCTTC.

This clonotype has at least ten counts. The chain has TRBV6-5 and TRBJ1-1, with D perhaps TRBD1 (5 bases). With 3 bases removed from V and 4 bases from J, the gap between germline ends came to 12 bases. Per the germline V gene, CDR1 is MNHEY and CDR2 is SVGAGI. The CDR3 sequence is 14 residues long. The CDR3 DNA reads as TGTGCCAGCAGTTATTGGGGGGGAATCACTGAAGCTTTCTTT. Amino acids: CASSYWGGITEAFF.

The chain has TRBV5-1 and TRBJ2-3, with D possibly being TRBD1 or TRBD2 (5 bases each). CDR1 is SGHRS and CDR2 is YFSETQ in the germline V gene. V was pared by 4 bases and J by 3 bases, with 15 bases between. CDR3 size: 15 residues. The CDR3: CASSRDPPGTDTQYF. The CDR3 bases are TGCGCCAGCAGCCGGGACCCTCCCGGGACAGATACGCAGTATTTT.

This clonotype occurred many times. The chain is built from TRBV11-1 and TRBJ2-7, with unresolved D. CDR3 size: 12 residues. Germline lookup yields CDR1 SGHAT and CDR2 FQDESV (reference sequence). Trimming left V 5 bases short and J 6 bases short, with 11 bases between. CDR3 region: CASSPAGREQYF. The CDR3 nucleotides read TGTGCCAGCAGCCCTGCCGGACGCGAGCAGTACTTC.

The chain carries TRBV23-1 and TRBJ2-7; D is unresolved. TRBV23-1 qualifies as an ORF whose function is uncertain. Between the trimmed V and J ends, which lost 8 bases and 7 bases, there was a span of 27 bases. The CDR3 is made up of 16 amino acids. The CDR3 here is CASGRGGPGPLGEQYF. The DNA of the CDR3 is TGCGCCAGCGGGCGTGGTGGGCCCGGTCCTCTCGGGGAGCAGTACTTC.

The CDR3 DNA sequence: TGTGCCAGCAGCTTCATATATCAGGACCCAGACACTGAAGCTTTCTTT. Amino acid sequence: CASSFIYQDPDTEAFF. V gene TRBV7-2 combines with J gene TRBJ1-1; D ambiguous. Germline CDR1 reads SGHTA; CDR2 reads FQGNSA. CDR3 length equals 16 residues. V lost 3 bases and J 3 bases, leaving 17 bases between the germline ends. Complete variable domain (other parts from reference TRBV7-2 and TRBJ1-1): GAGVSQSPSNKVTEKGKDVELRCDPISGHTALYWYRQSLGQGLEFLIYFQGNSAPDKSGLPSDRFSAERTGGSVSTLTIQRTQQEDSAVYLCASSFIYQDPDTEAFFGQGTRLTVV.

CDR3 in DNA: TGCAGTGCTAGAGATTGGACCCCTTCTGGGGCCAACGTCCTGACTTTC. This translates into CSARDWTPSGANVLTF. The chain couples TRBV20-1 to TRBJ2-6; D is undetermined. The CDR3 consists of 16 residues. Germline V lookup: CDR1 DFQATT, CDR2 SNEGSKA (reference sequence). V was trimmed by 0 bases and J by 1 base, leaving 10 bases between them.

This chain joins TRBV20-1 and TRBJ1-2; D is unclear. The CDR3 is 14 residues long. Deletions cut 1 base from V and 2 bases from J, with 11 bases between. Germline V gene data show CDR1 as DFQATT and CDR2 as SNEGSKA (reference sequence). The CDR3 DNA reads TGCAGTGCTAGAGTGCCGGATCCGAACTATGGCTACACCTTC. Translation gives CSARVPDPNYGYTF.

V is TRBV13 and J is TRBJ1-1; unclear D gene. Trimming cost V 3 bases and J 6 bases, with 14 bases left between them. Germline CDR1 PRHDT, CDR2 FYEKMQ (reference sequence). This CDR3 has 14 amino acids. CDR3 protein: CASSFPGEEAEAFF. The CDR3 DNA reads as TGTGCCAGCAGCTTCCCCGGGGAGGAAGCTGAAGCTTTCTTT. Combining the CDR3 with reference TRBV13 and TRBJ1-1 gives the whole variable domain AAGVIQSPRHLIKEKRETATLKCYPIPRHDTVYWYQQGPGQDPQFLISFYEKMQSDKGSIPDRFSAQQFSDYHSELNMSSLELGDSALYFCASSFPGEEAEAFFGQGTRLTVV.

The chain combines TRBV7-8 with TRBJ2-7; 14 nucleotides agree with TRBD2. Germline V gene lookup returns CDR1 SGHVS and CDR2 FQNEAQ. J lost 7 bases, V lost 5 bases, and 7 bases had no gene match. The CDR3 runs 15 residues. This CDR3 reads CASSKGLAGVGEQYF. CDR3 in DNA: TGTGCCAGCAGCAAGGGACTAGCGGGAGTGGGGGAGCAGTACTTC.

This clonotype showed up many times. This chain links TRBV12-3 or TRBV12-4 with TRBJ2-1; TRBD2 aligns across 7 bases. This CDR3 has 12 amino acids. V lost 4 bases to trimming and J lost 9 bases; unmatched junction nucleotides: 3. This chain's CDR3 is CASSWTRGEQFF. The CDR3 coding sequence is TGTGCCAGCAGTTGGACTAGAGGTGAGCAGTTCTTC.

This clonotype came up many times. This chain joins TRBV14 and TRBJ2-2; weak D call: TRBD1 (6 bases). Trimming stripped 4 bases from V and 9 bases from J, with 15 bases between. CDR1 and CDR2 (germline): SGHDN, FVKESK. This CDR3 is built from 14 residues. CDR3 sequence reads: CASSPNRRGRELFF. Here the CDR3 DNA reads TGTGCCAGCAGCCCCAACAGAAGGGGGAGGGAGCTGTTTTTT. Based on the CDR3 plus reference TRBV14 and TRBJ2-2, the full variable domain is EAGVTQFPSHSVIEKGQTVTLRCDPISGHDNLYWYRRVMGKEIKFLLHFVKESKQDESGMPNNRFLAERTGGTYSTLKVQPAELEDSGVYFCASSPNRRGRELFFGEGSRLTVL.

Many counts were recorded for this clonotype. The rearrangement links TRBV27 to TRBJ2-2, with 9 bases identical to TRBD1. The CDR3 has 18 amino acids. Germline V CDR1 and CDR2: MNHEY, SMNVEV (reference sequence). V trimming: 6 bases; J trimming: 5 bases; junction bases outside the gene matches: 16. CDR3 region: CASSSQGRGQGRTGELFF. CDR3 bases: TGTGCCAGCAGCTCCCAGGGGAGGGGACAGGGACGGACCGGGGAGCTGTTTTTT.

This clonotype was detected a few times. J is TRBJ2-1 and V is TRBV6-2 or TRBV6-3; D remains ambiguous. Germline V gene data show CDR1 as MNHEY and CDR2 as SVGEGT. V lost 1 base to trimming and J lost 7 bases, with 8 bases between them. CDR3 length equals 13 residues. This CDR3 reads CASSYWLGNEQFF. DNA for the CDR3: TGTGCCAGCAGTTACTGGCTGGGGAATGAGCAGTTCTTC.

This clonotype was counted at least ten times. The gene calls are TRBV20-1 and TRBJ2-7; 7 bases align to TRBD1. Trimming at V came to 5 bases and at J to 4 bases, leaving 8 bases not matched to a gene. The CDR3 consists of 13 residues. Germline V gene lookup returns CDR1 DFQATT and CDR2 SNEGSKA (reference sequence). The CDR3 region is CSAAGTAGYEQYF. CDR3 nucleotide sequence: TGCAGTGCTGCCGGGACAGCTGGTTACGAGCAGTACTTC.

This clonotype was seen ten or more times. CDR3 sequence reads: CASSGRGTGRTDTQYF. CDR3 bases: TGCGCCAGCAGCGGAAGAGGGACAGGTCGCACAGATACGCAGTATTTT. The chain joins TRBV5-1 to TRBJ2-3, with 8 bases aligning to TRBD1. CDR3 length: 16 residues. Germline lookup yields CDR1 SGHRS and CDR2 YFSETQ. V gave up 4 bases and J gave up 1 base; unmatched junction bases: 8.

The sample holds many counts of this clonotype. The chain uses TRBV6-2 or TRBV6-3 and TRBJ2-1; 7 nucleotides agree with TRBD2. Germline V CDR1 and CDR2: MNHEY, SVGEGT. Trimming cost V 0 bases and J 10 bases; bases outside gene matches: 12. The CDR3 runs to 16 residues. CDR3 coding DNA: TGTGCCAGCAGTTACTCGCGGGACTACGTGGAGATCGAGCAGTTCTTC. Protein: CASSYSRDYVEIEQFF.

This clonotype occurred many times. The rearrangement joins TRBV14 to TRBJ2-2; tentative D call: TRBD2 (6 bases). Germline V lookup: CDR1 SGHDN, CDR2 FVKESK. This CDR3 has 15 amino acids. Trimming left V 2 bases short and J 5 bases short, with 12 bases between. CDR3: CASSQPTRGTGELFF. The CDR3 DNA reads as TGTGCCAGCAGCCAACCTACTCGGGGGACCGGGGAGCTGTTTTTT.